The 5 T cell receptor beta chains presented below share a single source sample, sequenced in a study of T cell repertoires in cytomegalovirus infection. These receptors' targets are unknown. A single record per CDR3 protein comes from TCRdb applying MiXCR to the reads. This repertoire shows some 150,000 distinct CDR3 sequences, over 30% found once; its top ten account for 45% to 55%. Specimen: CD8+ T cells from cultured PBMCs, collected from culture after CMV antigen stimulation. These receptors all stem from a human donor in good health (CMV status not recorded). Some clones in this sample may be carry-over from other donors' samples.

J is TRBJ2-7 and V is TRBV7-9; D uncertain. Per the germline V gene, CDR1 is SEHNR and CDR2 is FQNEAQ (reference sequence). The CDR3 is 12 residues long. V dropped 5 bases and J dropped 0 bases, with 5 bases sitting between them. CDR3 nucleotide sequence: TGTGCCAGCAGCCTCATCTCCTACGAGCAGTACTTC. This gives the protein CASSLISYEQYF.

Only a few counts were recorded for this clonotype. The chain carries TRBV7-2 and TRBJ2-7; D ambiguous. This CDR3 region has 12 residues. V was cut by 5 bases and J by 5 bases, with 10 bases left in between. CDR1 and CDR2 from the germline V gene are SGHTA and FQGNSA. The CDR3 DNA reads as TGTGCCAGCAGCCTTGTCAGCAACGAGCAGTACTTC. Amino acids: CASSLVSNEQYF. Complete variable domain (other parts from reference TRBV7-2 and TRBJ2-7): GAGVSQSPSNKVTEKGKDVELRCDPISGHTALYWYRQSLGQGLEFLIYFQGNSAPDKSGLPSDRFSAERTGGSVSTLTIQRTQQEDSAVYLCASSLVSNEQYFGPGTRLTVT.

V gene TRBV5-5 combines with J gene TRBJ1-5, with a weak D call TRBD1 (5 bases). Germline loops: CDR1 SGHKS, CDR2 YYEKEE (reference sequence). Trimming removed 0 bases from V and 4 bases from J, with 11 bases in between. The CDR3 totals 15 residues. The CDR3 here is CASSLVGGSNQPQHF. The CDR3 DNA is TGTGCCAGCAGCTTGGTTGGGGGGAGTAATCAGCCCCAGCATTTT.

The chain carries TRBV27 and TRBJ1-1, with D perhaps TRBD1 (5 bases). This CDR3 contains 15 residues. CDR1 MNHEY and CDR2 SMNVEV come from the germline V gene (reference sequence). V lost 6 bases to trimming and J lost 2 bases, with 16 bases between them. The chain's CDR3 is CASRTPQGLNTEAFF. The CDR3 DNA reads as TGTGCCAGCAGGACCCCCCAGGGTCTCAACACTGAAGCTTTCTTT.

The chain carries TRBV2 and TRBJ1-2; D remains ambiguous. The CDR3 is 14 amino acids. Between the trimmed V and J ends, which lost 4 bases and 0 bases, there was a span of 9 bases. CDR1 SNHLY and CDR2 FYNNEI come from the germline V gene. The CDR3 DNA is TGTGCCAGCAGTGTAGATGCAGCTAACTATGGCTACACCTTC. It codes for CASSVDAANYGYTF. Variable domain in full (rest from reference TRBV2 and TRBJ1-2): EPEVTQTPSHQVTQMGQEVILRCVPISNHLYFYWYRQILGQKVEFLVSFYNNEISEKSEIFDDQFSVERPDGSNFTLKIRSTKLEDSAMYFCASSVDAANYGYTFGSGTRLTVV.